This record covers a single TCR beta chain. The sample comes from a study of blood T cell repertoires in COVID-19. Repertoires were generated with immunoSEQ multiplex PCR, while TCRdb's copy carries only in-frame clones and drops some. The table has hundreds of thousands of clones, 90% seen once. V was cut by 3 bases and J by 8 bases, with 8 bases left in between. CDR1 WNHNN and CDR2 SYGVQD come from the germline V gene (reference sequence). The length of the CDR3 is 11 residues. The source of this sequence is a woman aged 18-29 years with acute COVID-19. The chain combines TRBV10-1 with TRBJ2-7; TRBD2 is a possible D gene (5 bases). The sample comprised PBMCs or T cells enriched from blood (not recorded which). This CDR3 is CASSEGGKQYF. CDR3 nucleotide sequence: TGCGCCAGCAGTGAAGGAGGCAAGCAGTACTTC.